This T cell receptor beta chain was obtained from a study of T cell responses to AZD1222 COVID-19 vaccine. The table lists this clone with many counts. The CDR3 runs to 14 residues. Libraries were prepared by immunoSEQ multiplex PCR; TCRdb keeps only in-frame clonotypes and omits some of them. The sample has about 100,000 clones; 88% are singletons. The material sequenced was peripheral blood, taken on day 0 of AZD1222 vaccination. The chain links TRBV21-1 to TRBJ2-7. TRBV21-1 is termed a pseudogene. This sequence originates from an adult in good health. This CDR3 is CASSKKNQDYEQYF. The CDR3 DNA follows: TGTGCCAGCAGCAAAAAAAACCAAGACTACGAGCAGTACTTC.